This T cell receptor beta chain derives from a study of prognosis after radiotherapy for stage I lung cancer. Overall study: Enrolled patients (approximately 13 men, roughly six women) had a median age of nearly 75 years and an age range of roughly 50 to 85 years.

Genomic DNA was subjected to two-round multiplex PCR for amplification of TCR beta CDR3. With primers specific to each TRBV and TRBJ gene, the first-round PCR was performed. TCRdb re-called the multiplex PCR reads through MiXCR, storing one row per CDR3 protein. The repertoire consists of around 16,000 distinct CDR3 sequences, with around 15% occurring once and the leading ten covering less than 50%. The study, taken as a whole, reports: Patients who developed distant metastases had lower Shannon entropy after stereotactic body radiation therapy.

In its sample, this clonotype was seen many times. Its antigen is undetermined. This CDR3 has 17 amino acids. CDR1 and CDR2 (germline): SEHNR, FQNEAQ (reference sequence). Trimming took 7 bases from V and 0 from J; bases not matched to a gene: 14. Sequences were derived from PBMCs, sampled before or after stereotactic body radiation therapy (not recorded which). The V call is TRBV7-9, the J call TRBJ1-2; 7 bases are a match to TRBD1. The sequence was obtained from a donor over 45 with non-small cell lung cancer. Here the CDR3 reads CASNRVGQSKTNYGYTF. In nucleotides, the CDR3 is TGTGCCAGCAACAGAGTGGGACAGAGCAAGACTAACTATGGCTACACCTTC.